These 24 T cell receptor beta chains were all obtained from the same sample, sequenced in a study of CXCR3-negative and CXCR3-positive naive CD8 T cells. Carrying UMI labels, the TRB cDNA libraries were prepared through 5' RACE. TCRdb re-analyzed the 5' RACE reads; it lists each CDR3 protein once, without DNA. Here the sample table reports around 40,000 distinct CDR3 sequences. The material sequenced was naive CXCR3- CD8+ T cells from blood. Sample subset: CD45RO-CCR7+CD27+CD95- naive CD8+ T cells lacking CXCR3 (TNR3-). The receptors derive from a human donor in good health. Some clones in this sample may be carry-over from other donors' samples.

V usage is TRBV18 and J usage is TRBJ1-4. This CDR3 spans 14 amino acids. Germline loops: CDR1 KGHSH, CDR2 LQKENI. The CDR3 loop reads CASSPPQNNEKLFF.

V usage is TRBV9 and J usage is TRBJ2-1; checking the TCRdb D call of TRBD2 is not possible without DNA. The CDR3 has 15 residues. Germline V gene lookup returns CDR1 SGDLS and CDR2 YYNGEE. The CDR3 loop is CASSFSGSSYNEQFF.

J is TRBJ2-7 and V is TRBV29-1; TCRdb designates TRBD2, a call that cannot be tested without DNA. The V gene's germline CDR1 is SQVTM and CDR2 ANQGSEA. This CDR3 region has 12 residues. The CDR3 reads CSVEGLTYEQYF.

The J gene is TRBJ2-1, the V gene TRBV20-1. This CDR3 has 12 residues. Germline V gene sequence: CDR1 DFQATT, CDR2 SNEGSKA (reference sequence). CDR3 residues: CSARPGNLGQFF.

The CDR3 loop reads CASSPRTGIGWELFF. This chain joins TRBV4-3 and TRBJ2-2; TCRdb's D call of TRBD1 is untestable without DNA. Germline loops: CDR1 LGHNA, CDR2 YSLEER. The CDR3 length is 15 residues.

The chain links TRBV5-6 to TRBJ2-1. Germline values: CDR1 SGHDT, CDR2 YYEEEE. CDR3 length: 11 amino acids. The CDR3 loop is CASSLGVEEFF.

J is TRBJ2-3 and V is TRBV15; TCRdb names TRBD1, which stays unverified in the absence of DNA. The CDR3 runs 15 residues. CDR1 and CDR2 from the germline V gene are LNHNV and YYDKDF (reference sequence). CDR3 in amino acids: CATSRERGSTDTQYF.

The chain links TRBV29-1 to TRBJ2-7. The CDR3 is 12 residues long. CDR1 and CDR2 (germline): SQVTM, ANQGSEA. The CDR3 spells CSAESNYYEQYF.

This chain connects TRBV29-1 to TRBJ2-3; TCRdb's D call of TRBD2 is untestable without DNA. CDR3 length: 14 amino acids. The germline V gene has CDR1 SQVTM and CDR2 ANQGSEA. CDR3 sequence reads: CSVVASGGPDTQYF.

The genes are TRBV6-5 and TRBJ2-5; TCRdb designates TRBD1, a call that cannot be tested without DNA. The V gene's germline CDR1 is MNHEY and CDR2 SVGAGI. The CDR3 loop spans 16 amino acids. The CDR3 loop is CASSFPGTGDGETQYF.

This chain's CDR3 is CASGTLYLGTGELFF. The J gene is TRBJ2-2, the V gene TRBV6-2 or TRBV6-3; TCRdb names TRBD2, which stays unverified in the absence of DNA. The CDR3 sequence is 15 residues long. Germline CDR1 is MNHEY and CDR2 is SVGEGT.

This clonotype is medium-sized (0.01 to 0.1%) by frequency. The chain couples TRBV13 to TRBJ2-2. The CDR3 contains 12 residues. CDR1 is PRHDT, CDR2 FYEKMQ, per germline (reference sequence). The CDR3 is CASSSNTGELFF.

The chain combines TRBV11-2 with TRBJ2-1; TCRdb's D call of TRBD2 is untestable without DNA. The CDR3 runs to 19 residues. CDR1 and CDR2 (germline): SGHAT, FQNNGV. Here the CDR3 reads CASSFRSGGFSLSYNEQFF.

The CDR3 spells CASSLSGRPYEQYF. This chain links TRBV7-9 with TRBJ2-7. The CDR3 totals 14 residues. Looked up from germline, CDR1 is SEHNR and CDR2 is FQNEAQ (reference sequence).

The chain carries TRBV29-1 and TRBJ2-5; TCRdb lists TRBD2, though no DNA is available to test this call. CDR1 is SQVTM, CDR2 ANQGSEA, per germline. This CDR3 is 17 amino acids long. The CDR3 protein is CSVEEYGDGREGETQYF.

The chain links TRBV20-1 to TRBJ2-3; as DNA is missing, the TRBD2 call by TCRdb cannot be tested. Looked up from germline, CDR1 is DFQATT and CDR2 is SNEGSKA (reference sequence). This CDR3 comprises 16 residues. The CDR3: CSAEIQKRGVTDTQYF.

This chain connects TRBV10-3 to TRBJ2-3. The CDR3 has 15 amino acids. CDR1 is ENHRY and CDR2 is SYGVKD in the germline V gene. CDR3 sequence: CAISESTTSTDTQYF.

The CDR3 here is CASSPGNSYEQYF. The chain links TRBV27 to TRBJ2-7. Germline CDR1 reads MNHEY; CDR2 reads SMNVEV (reference sequence). This CDR3 comprises 13 residues.

The chain is built from TRBV4-1 and TRBJ2-1; absent DNA, TCRdb's TRBD1 call cannot be checked. The CDR3 totals 15 residues. CDR1 is MGHRA, CDR2 YSYEKL, per germline. The CDR3 loop reads CASSKPRIGNDEQFF.

The gene calls are TRBV5-1 and TRBJ1-3; TCRdb selects TRBD1, and the lack of DNA leaves this call unchecked. CDR1 and CDR2 from the germline V gene are SGHRS and YFSETQ. The CDR3 extends over 15 amino acids. The CDR3 spells CASGRGLDSGNTIYF.

The gene calls are TRBV5-4 and TRBJ2-5; TCRdb picks TRBD2, but there is no DNA to check that call. The CDR3 totals 17 residues. Germline CDR1 is SGHNT and CDR2 is YYREEE (reference sequence). This chain's CDR3 is CASSLPSGTSGVETQYF.

The chain links TRBV29-1 to TRBJ2-1; lacking DNA, the TRBD1 call made by TCRdb goes unchecked. CDR3 length equals 12 residues. Germline-derived CDR1 and CDR2 are SQVTM and ANQGSEA. This chain's CDR3 is CSVEDRGDEQFF.

The chain carries TRBV29-1 and TRBJ2-5; absent DNA, TCRdb's TRBD2 call cannot be checked. Germline V lookup: CDR1 SQVTM, CDR2 ANQGSEA. This CDR3 has 15 residues. The CDR3 loop reads CSVEMTSGSLKTQYF.

The V call is TRBV29-1, the J call TRBJ1-2. CDR1 is SQVTM and CDR2 is ANQGSEA in the germline V gene. The CDR3 runs to 13 residues. The CDR3 sequence: CSVESGGDYGYTF.